What follows are 10 T cell receptor beta chains derived from one specimen sequenced in a study of blood T cell repertoires in COVID-19. The repertoire was sequenced with immunoSEQ multiplex PCR; TCRdb's copy has only in-frame clones and lacks some. Among about 250,000 clones listed, roughly 82% were seen once. The sequenced sample consisted of peripheral blood. The receptors here all came from a woman older than 75 with active or convalescent COVID-19.

V and J are TRBV30 and TRBJ2-7; unclear D gene. CDR1 and CDR2 (germline): GTSNPN, SVGIG (reference sequence). The length of the CDR3 is 14 residues. V lost 3 bases and J 7 bases, leaving 19 bases between the germline ends. The DNA for the CDR3 is TGTGCCTGGAGCCCTACGGCAAACCAGAGGGAGCAGTACTTC. This sequence encodes CAWSPTANQREQYF.

The chain employs TRBV28 and TRBJ2-5; 10 bases match TRBD2. Trimming cost V 6 bases and J 2 bases; bases outside gene matches: 9. The germline gives CDR1 MDHEN, CDR2 SYDVKM. This CDR3 comprises 16 residues. DNA for the CDR3: TGTGCCAGCAGCCCCGGGATAGCGGGAGGACAAGAGACCCAGTACTTC. Translated, it gives CASSPGIAGGQETQYF.

The chain recombines TRBV15 with TRBJ2-3; 9 positions agree with TRBD2. Germline CDR1 reads LNHNV; CDR2 reads YYDKDF (reference sequence). The CDR3 has 18 amino acids. V lost 3 bases and J lost 6; bases outside the gene matches: 16. CDR3 nucleotides: TGTGCCACCAGCAGGGGGGGGACCCTAGCGGGGATCCCGGATACGCAGTATTTT. Translated, it gives CATSRGGTLAGIPDTQYF.

This clone was recorded once. A much more abundant neighbour one base away suggests this may be a read error. The same CDR3 also results from other DNA sequences found in this sample. The chain uses TRBV5-1 and TRBJ2-2, with 8 bases lining up with TRBD1. V was clipped by 4 bases and J by 1 base; unmatched bases: 3. The CDR3 runs 15 residues. From germline, CDR1 is SGHRS and CDR2 YFSETQ. CDR3 sequence: CASSPGTGNTGELFF. In DNA form, the CDR3 reads TGCGCCAGCAGCCCCGGGACAGGGAACACCGGGGAGCTGTTTTTT.

As for this clone: This same CDR3 is encoded by further DNA sequences in the sample. CDR3 in DNA: TGTGCCACCAGCAGAGGGGAGTTGAACACTGAAGCTTTCTTT. Translated: CATSRGELNTEAFF. This chain uses TRBV15 with TRBJ1-1; D not resolved. The germline CDR1 and CDR2 sequences are LNHNV and YYDKDF (reference sequence). The V gene lost 1 base and the J gene lost 0 bases, with 6 bases spanning the gap. The CDR3 has 14 residues.

The chain uses TRBV5-1 and TRBJ2-7; 8 bases map to TRBD2. Per the germline V gene, CDR1 is SGHRS and CDR2 is YFSETQ. This CDR3 is built from 15 residues. V lost 4 bases, J lost 0 bases, and 6 bases stayed unmatched. CDR3 protein: CASSPYSGASYEQYF. CDR3 nucleotide sequence: TGCGCCAGCAGCCCCTATAGCGGGGCCTCCTACGAGCAGTACTTC.

The chain couples TRBV4-1 to TRBJ2-7; TRBD2 matches at 8 bases. V was clipped by 1 base and J by 6 bases; unmatched bases: 11. The CDR3 totals 16 residues. Germline loops: CDR1 MGHRA, CDR2 YSYEKL. This chain's CDR3 is CASSQVEREKSREQYF. CDR3 coding DNA: TGCGCCAGCAGCCAAGTGGAGCGGGAGAAGTCACGCGAGCAGTACTTC.

V gene TRBV5-1 combines with J gene TRBJ2-7; 8 positions match TRBD2. There are 16 residues in the CDR3. V gave up 6 bases and J gave up 5 bases; unmatched junction bases: 16. Germline V gives CDR1 SGHRS, CDR2 YFSETQ. The CDR3 DNA is TGCGCCAGCACCGCCTTTAATAGCGGGATAAGTGACGAGCAGTACTTC. It is translated as CASTAFNSGISDEQYF.

This sequence joins TRBV7-2 and TRBJ2-1; perhaps TRBD2 as D (7 bases). Germline CDR1 SGHTA, CDR2 FQGNSA. The CDR3 is made up of 15 amino acids. The V and J ends lost 7 bases and 3 bases respectively, with 16 bases between them. This CDR3 is CASTQRGGRYNEQFF. CDR3 bases: TGTGCCAGCACCCAGAGGGGGGGCCGCTACAATGAGCAGTTCTTC. The variable domain in full, with the rest retrieved from reference TRBV7-2 and TRBJ2-1, is GAGVSQSPSNKVTEKGKDVELRCDPISGHTALYWYRQSLGQGLEFLIYFQGNSAPDKSGLPSDRFSAERTGGSVSTLTIQRTQQEDSAVYLCASTQRGGRYNEQFFGPGTRLTVL.

The chain carries TRBV7-8 and TRBJ2-7; tentatively, D is TRBD1 (6 bases). Trimming stripped 5 bases from V and 3 bases from J, with 14 bases between. There are 14 residues in the CDR3. CDR1 is SGHVS, CDR2 FQNEAQ, per germline. The CDR3 DNA reads as TGTGCCAGCAGCGAAAGGACAGTCTACTACGAGCAGTACTTC. Its translation is CASSERTVYYEQYF.